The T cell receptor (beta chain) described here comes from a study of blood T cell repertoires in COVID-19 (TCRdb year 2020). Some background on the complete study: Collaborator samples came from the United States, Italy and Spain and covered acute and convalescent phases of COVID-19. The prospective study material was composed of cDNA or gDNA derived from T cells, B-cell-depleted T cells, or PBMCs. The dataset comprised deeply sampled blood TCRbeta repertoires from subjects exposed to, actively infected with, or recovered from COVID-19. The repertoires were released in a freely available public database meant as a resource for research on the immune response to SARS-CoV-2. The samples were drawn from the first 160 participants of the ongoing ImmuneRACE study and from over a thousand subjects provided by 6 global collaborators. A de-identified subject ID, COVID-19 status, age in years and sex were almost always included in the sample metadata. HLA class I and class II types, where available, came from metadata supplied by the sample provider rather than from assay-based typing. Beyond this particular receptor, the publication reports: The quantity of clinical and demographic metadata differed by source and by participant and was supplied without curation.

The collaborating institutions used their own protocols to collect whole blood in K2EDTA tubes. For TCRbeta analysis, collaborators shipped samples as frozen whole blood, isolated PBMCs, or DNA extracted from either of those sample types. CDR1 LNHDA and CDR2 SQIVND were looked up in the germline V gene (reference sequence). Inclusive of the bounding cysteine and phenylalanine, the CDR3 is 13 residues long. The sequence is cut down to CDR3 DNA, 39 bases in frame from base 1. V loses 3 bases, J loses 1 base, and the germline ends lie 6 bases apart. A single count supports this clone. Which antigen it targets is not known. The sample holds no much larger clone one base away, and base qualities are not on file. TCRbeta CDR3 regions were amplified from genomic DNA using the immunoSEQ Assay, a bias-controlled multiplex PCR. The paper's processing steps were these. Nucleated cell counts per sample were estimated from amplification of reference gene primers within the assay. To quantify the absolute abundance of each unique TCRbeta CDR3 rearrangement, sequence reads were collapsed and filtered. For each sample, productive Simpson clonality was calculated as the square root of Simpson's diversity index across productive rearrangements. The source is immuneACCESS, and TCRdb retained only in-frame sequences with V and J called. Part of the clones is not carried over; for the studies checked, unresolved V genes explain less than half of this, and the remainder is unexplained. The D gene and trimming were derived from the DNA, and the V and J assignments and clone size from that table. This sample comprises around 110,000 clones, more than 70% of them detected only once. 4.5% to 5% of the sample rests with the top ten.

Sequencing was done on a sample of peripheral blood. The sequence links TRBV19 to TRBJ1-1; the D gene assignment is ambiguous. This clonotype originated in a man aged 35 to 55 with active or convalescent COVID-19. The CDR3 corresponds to CASSIYKNTEAFF. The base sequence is TGTGCCAGTAGTATTTATAAGAACACTGAAGCTTTCTTT.